This TCR beta chain came from a study of blood T cell repertoires in COVID-19. For the study at large: Samples of COVID-19 (acute and convalescent) were obtained from the United States, Italy and Spain. Sources were T cells, B-cell-depleted T cells, or PBMCs; the material itself was cDNA or gDNA.

Per the germline V gene, CDR1 is SGHTA and CDR2 is FQGNSA. This CDR3 has 16 amino acids. V dropped 0 bases and J dropped 7; count of bases not matched to a gene: 9. The authors' processing: Estimation of nucleated cell counts was performed using reference gene primer amplification. Assay: immunoSEQ multiplex PCR; the TCRdb copy retains only in-frame clones and omits some. Clone size and the V and J calls come from that table; the DNA yielded D and trimming. The data show around 230,000 clones, roughly four fifths seen once. This clonotype was obtained from a woman aged 55-75 years with active or convalescent COVID-19. This chain connects TRBV7-2 to TRBJ2-3, with 8 bases identical to TRBD2. Material for sequencing was peripheral blood. CDR3 sequence: CASSLASGGPRNTQYF. CDR3 sequence (DNA): TGTGCCAGCAGCTTAGCCAGCGGGGGCCCTAGGAATACGCAGTATTTT.